These 26 T cell receptor beta chains originate from one sample sequenced in a study of T cell responses to AZD1222 COVID-19 vaccine. Profiling relied on immunoSEQ multiplex PCR, and the TCRdb table lists in-frame clones only, not all of them. The sample carries nearly 110,000 clones, about nine tenths recorded once. This specimen consisted of peripheral blood, obtained on day 0 of AZD1222 vaccination. The receptors were sampled from an adult in good health.

The rearrangement joins TRBV5-3 to TRBJ1-3, with a tentative D call TRBD1 (6 bases). TRBV5-3 qualifies as an ORF whose function is uncertain. The CDR3 length is 14 residues. V gave up 10 bases and J gave up 4 bases, with 18 bases separating them. This CDR3 reads CAQGRLRTGNTIYF. The CDR3 DNA follows: TGTGCCCAGGGGCGCCTTCGGACGGGAAACACCATATATTTT.

This rearrangement joins TRBV7-2 to TRBJ1-6; D ambiguous. The CDR3 runs 13 residues. Per germline, CDR1 SGHTA and CDR2 FQGNSA. Deletions cut 7 bases from V and 8 bases from J, with 12 bases between. In DNA, the CDR3 is TGTGCCAGCACCCTCGGGGTGTATTCACCCCTCCACTTT. Protein: CASTLGVYSPLHF.

On this clone: Relative to the germline gene, one junction end is altered; a read error may explain this. The chain couples TRBV19 to TRBJ2-2; 7 nucleotides match TRBD1. Looked up from germline, CDR1 is LNHDA and CDR2 is SQIVND (reference sequence). The length of the CDR3 is 16 residues. The CDR3 sequence is CASSIGGSIRTGELFF. As DNA, the CDR3 is TGTGCCAGCAGTATAGGGGGCAGTATACGCACCGGGGAGCTGTTTTTT. The full variable domain, its missing parts supplied by reference TRBV19 and TRBJ2-2, is DGGITQSPKYLFRKEGQNVTLSCEQNLNHDAMYWYRQDPGQGLRLIYYSQIVNDFQKGDIAEGYSVSREKKESFPLTVTSAQKNPTAFYLCASSIGGSIRTGELFFGEGSRLTVL.

This clone appeared a single time. The chain combines TRBV7-8 with TRBJ1-2; no firm D call. Trimming removed 2 bases at V and 3 bases at J, with 13 bases between. The CDR3 is made up of 15 amino acids. Looked up from germline, CDR1 is SGHVS and CDR2 is FQNEAQ. CDR3 amino acids: CASSLYGVPHYGYTF. DNA of the CDR3: TGTGCCAGCAGCTTATACGGAGTCCCTCACTATGGCTACACCTTC.

Comment on this clone: The sample contains more than one DNA sequence encoding this CDR3. The chain joins TRBV5-1 to TRBJ1-1, with D possibly matching TRBD1 (5 bases). Germline CDR1 SGHRS, CDR2 YFSETQ. This CDR3 contains 14 residues. Trimming shortened V by 3 bases and J by 0 bases, and 9 bases separated the two germline ends. The CDR3, as DNA: TGCGCCAGCAGCTACCAAGGGGTGAACACTGAAGCTTTCTTT. It yields the protein CASSYQGVNTEAFF.

The chain uses TRBV4-3 and TRBJ2-2; the match to TRBD1 covers 8 bases. CDR1 is LGHNA, CDR2 YSLEER, per germline. Unmatched junction bases numbered 2, after V lost 1 base and J lost 1 base. The CDR3 totals 16 residues. The CDR3 here is CASSQGQGWNTGELFF. DNA of the CDR3: TGCGCCAGCAGCCAAGGACAGGGGTGGAACACCGGGGAGCTGTTTTTT.

This chain uses TRBV19 with TRBJ1-5, with D possibly matching TRBD1 (5 bases). Germline V CDR1 and CDR2: LNHDA, SQIVND (reference sequence). V lost 5 bases to trimming and J lost 5 bases, with 13 bases between them. This CDR3 contains 14 residues. The CDR3 reads CASSQRGEYQPQHF. Here the CDR3 DNA reads TGTGCCAGTAGTCAACGGGGGGAGTATCAGCCCCAGCATTTT.

The chain links TRBV7-3 to TRBJ1-3; weak D call: TRBD1 (5 bases). The CDR3 extends over 14 amino acids. Trimming stripped 2 bases from V and 2 bases from J, with 7 bases between. In germline, CDR1 is SGHTA, CDR2 FQGTGA. CDR3 amino acids: CASSLGGAGNTIYF. The CDR3, as DNA: TGTGCCAGCAGCTTAGGGGGAGCTGGAAACACCATATATTTT.

For this clone: Other DNA sequences in the same sample also yield this CDR3. The rearrangement joins TRBV6-5 to TRBJ1-1, with D hard to call. The CDR3 is made up of 13 amino acids. Germline V lookup: CDR1 MNHEY, CDR2 SVGAGI. Trimming cost V 3 bases and J 4 bases, with 9 bases left between them. The CDR3 region is CASSYSGRTEAFF. Here the CDR3 DNA reads TGTGCCAGCAGTTATTCTGGACGCACTGAAGCTTTCTTT.

The J gene is TRBJ2-7, the V gene TRBV28; perhaps TRBD1 as D (6 bases). The CDR3 spans 16 residues. V was shortened by 3 bases and J by 6 bases, with 21 bases between the two germline ends. In germline, CDR1 is MDHEN, CDR2 SYDVKM. The CDR3 DNA is TGTGCCAGCAGTTTCCCACAGGGTGGCTCTGTAAGCGAGCAGTACTTC. Translation gives CASSFPQGGSVSEQYF.

Only a few counts were recorded for this clone. The chain carries TRBV6-5 and TRBJ1-3; D remains ambiguous. The V and J ends lost 9 bases and 4 bases respectively, with 13 bases between them. Per germline, CDR1 MNHEY and CDR2 SVGAGI. The CDR3 loop spans 13 amino acids. CDR3 nucleotides: TGTGCCAGTTTACACGGTTCGGGAAACACCATATATTTT. As protein: CASLHGSGNTIYF.

This chain connects TRBV5-1 to TRBJ2-1; 11 bases fit TRBD2. Germline V lookup: CDR1 SGHRS, CDR2 YFSETQ. The CDR3 has 16 residues. Germline trimming cut 4 bases from V and 7 bases from J; bases unmatched to any gene: 10. The CDR3 DNA sequence: TGCGCCAGCAGCCTTATTACTAGCGGGAGATCGAATGAGCAGTTCTTC. It translates to CASSLITSGRSNEQFF.

This sequence joins TRBV19 and TRBJ2-6; the match to TRBD1 covers 8 bases. The germline V gene encodes CDR1 LNHDA and CDR2 SQIVND (reference sequence). Trimming cost V 1 base and J 3 bases; bases outside gene matches: 11. The CDR3 consists of 19 residues. The CDR3 bases are TGTGCCAGTAGTATAGTCTCCCAGGGGGCGCGAGGTGGGGCCAACGTCCTGACTTTC. It is translated as CASSIVSQGARGGANVLTF.

The V call is TRBV11-1, the J call TRBJ2-5; D gene unclear. The V gene lost 0 bases and the J gene lost 2 bases, with 16 bases spanning the gap. CDR1 and CDR2 (germline): SGHAT, FQDESV (reference sequence). This CDR3 comprises 17 residues. CDR3 coding DNA: TGTGCCAGCAGCTTAGCCCCCACCTCTGTAGGTCAAGAGACCCAGTACTTC. Protein sequence: CASSLAPTSVGQETQYF.

The chain carries TRBV15 and TRBJ1-6; weak D call: TRBD1 (6 bases). V lost 0 bases and J lost 10, with 16 bases in between. This CDR3 has 16 residues. CDR1 and CDR2 (germline): LNHNV, YYDKDF (reference sequence). The chain's CDR3 is CATSRDLSGVGSPLHF. The CDR3 DNA reads as TGTGCCACCAGCAGAGATCTATCAGGGGTTGGGTCACCCCTCCACTTT.

The V and J genes are TRBV28 and TRBJ1-2; no clear D. Germline V lookup: CDR1 MDHEN, CDR2 SYDVKM. This CDR3 is built from 14 residues. Trimming shortened V by 6 bases and J by 1 base, and 12 bases separated the two germline ends. CDR3: CASSSLRSNYGYTF. The CDR3, as DNA: TGTGCCAGCAGCTCCCTCAGGAGTAACTATGGCTACACCTTC.

The chain uses TRBV11-3 and TRBJ2-5, with D tentatively TRBD1 (6 bases). Germline CDR1 reads SGHNT; CDR2 reads YENEEA. The length of the CDR3 is 15 residues. Trimming pared 1 base from V and 4 bases from J, leaving 13 bases between. The CDR3 sequence: CASSLGTGTIETQYF. CDR3 DNA sequence: TGTGCCAGCAGCTTAGGCACAGGGACAATAGAGACCCAGTACTTC.

This chain connects TRBV16 to TRBJ2-1; D gene ambiguous. The CDR3 length is 15 residues. Between the trimmed V and J ends, which lost 2 bases and 0 bases, there was a span of 8 bases. Germline V gives CDR1 KGHSY, CDR2 FQNENV. DNA for the CDR3: TGTGCCAGCAGCCAACCGAAGCGCTCCTACAATGAGCAGTTCTTC. Translated: CASSQPKRSYNEQFF.

V gene TRBV9 combines with J gene TRBJ1-1; the D gene is possibly TRBD1 (5 bases). V lost 4 bases and J lost 4, with 14 bases in between. Germline-derived CDR1 and CDR2 are SGDLS and YYNGEE. The CDR3 has 14 residues. The CDR3 DNA reads TGTGCCAGCAGCCCGACTACAGGAGGCACTGAAGCTTTCTTT. Protein sequence: CASSPTTGGTEAFF.

The J gene is TRBJ2-5, the V gene TRBV23-1; TRBD2 is a possible D gene (6 bases). TRBV23-1 falls under the ORF class, with uncertain function. This CDR3 region has 13 residues. The V and J ends lost 6 bases and 5 bases respectively, with 13 bases between them. The CDR3 protein is CASRFREWETQYF. DNA of the CDR3: TGCGCCAGCAGGTTTCGGGAGTGGGAGACCCAGTACTTC.

The J gene is TRBJ1-5, the V gene TRBV6-2 or TRBV6-3; D remains unclear. The CDR3 covers 13 residues. The germline V and J ends were trimmed by 2 bases and 6 bases, with 8 bases remaining between them. CDR1 and CDR2 from the germline V gene are MNHEY and SVGEGT. This CDR3 reads CASSYGGIQPQHF. CDR3 nucleotides: TGTGCCAGCAGTTACGGAGGGATTCAGCCCCAGCATTTT.

The V call is TRBV5-1, the J call TRBJ1-1; TRBD1 might be the D (5 bases). The V gene lost 1 base and the J gene lost 0 bases, with 19 bases spanning the gap. The germline gives CDR1 SGHRS, CDR2 YFSETQ. CDR3 length: 18 residues. The CDR3 nucleotides are TGCGCCAGCAGCTTGAGGGCCAGGGACGGACCTATGAACACTGAAGCTTTCTTT. This sequence encodes CASSLRARDGPMNTEAFF.

The chain uses TRBV6-2 or TRBV6-3 and TRBJ1-3; 7 bases fit TRBD1. Germline-derived CDR1 and CDR2 are MNHEY and SVGEGT. V was pared by 2 bases and J by 0 bases, with 4 bases of the junction left unmatched. The CDR3 sequence is 16 residues long. CDR3 nucleotides: TGTGCCAGCAGTTACACCGGACAGGCCTCTGGAAACACCATATATTTT. Its protein product is CASSYTGQASGNTIYF.

This sequence joins TRBV5-6 and TRBJ1-3, with 7 bases fitting TRBD1. V lost 3 bases to trimming and J lost 0 bases; unmatched junction nucleotides: 3. The CDR3 runs 15 residues. The V gene's germline CDR1 is SGHDT and CDR2 YYEEEE. This CDR3 reads CASSSGQLSGNTIYF. CDR3 coding DNA: TGTGCCAGCAGCTCGGGACAGCTCTCTGGAAACACCATATATTTT.

V gene TRBV5-6 combines with J gene TRBJ1-5; D perhaps matches TRBD1 (5 bases). CDR1 SGHDT and CDR2 YYEEEE come from the germline V gene. Trimming pared 0 bases from V and 5 bases from J, leaving 12 bases between. The CDR3 totals 15 residues. In DNA form, the CDR3 reads TGTGCCAGCAGCTTGGCCCGGTGGGGGGATCAGCCCCAGCATTTT. This sequence encodes CASSLARWGDQPQHF.

V is TRBV6-5 and J is TRBJ2-1; D is possibly TRBD1 or TRBD2 (5 bases each). V lost 6 bases, J lost 0 bases, and 12 bases lay in between. The CDR3 consists of 15 residues. Germline V CDR1 and CDR2: MNHEY, SVGAGI. CDR3 region: CASRPGPSSYNEQFF. Written as DNA, the CDR3 is TGTGCCAGCAGACCGGGACCCAGCTCCTACAATGAGCAGTTCTTC.